The T cell receptor beta chain under discussion was sequenced for a study of blood T cell repertoires in COVID-19. Across the study: COVID-19 samples from acute and convalescent phases originated in the United States, Italy and Spain.

The repertoire was sequenced with immunoSEQ multiplex PCR; TCRdb's copy has only in-frame clones and lacks some. The sample gives 50,000 to 55,000 clones, around 84% of which show up once; roughly 15% is in the top ten. The CDR3 is made up of 13 amino acids. Trimming stripped 10 bases from V and 6 bases from J, with 18 bases between. Sequenced material: peripheral blood. The rearrangement joins TRBV12-3 or TRBV12-4 to TRBJ1-2; TRBD1 is a possible D gene (6 bases). The TCR originated in a man between 70 and 80 years old with acute or convalescent COVID-19. The CDR3 loop reads CATKRGFMDGYTF. In nucleotides, the CDR3 is TGTGCCACTAAGAGGGGGTTTATGGATGGCTACACCTTC.